This T cell receptor (beta chain) was obtained from a study of molecular identifiers for immune sequencing clone quantification (dated by TCRdb to the late 2010s). General notes on the study: For a replicate experiment, RNA from around 20,000 or 100,000 naive CD8 T cells was divided into five aliquots, of which four were sequenced. The study was a methods study using CD8 T cells to benchmark molecular-identifier clustering-based TCR repertoire sequencing (MIDCIRS) and TCR RNA copy counting.

The library was produced with PCR. Sequencing relied on an Illumina HiSeq 4000. Bulk TCR libraries were made following a previously described method, with the TCR primers given in Table S5. The Qiagen AllPrep DNA/RNA kit was used to purify total RNA. Before analysis, reads from multiple sequencing runs of one library were combined. Turning to the authors' computational methods: Only reads with exact TCR constant sequence were kept, trimmed to 150 nt, and grouped by their 12-nt molecular barcodes. Reads in each barcode group were sub-clustered using a 15% Levenshtein threshold, and a quality-weighted consensus sequence was built for each RNA molecule. Non-functional sequences were removed, as were lower-count sequences one edit away from another. Based on a fit of two negative binomial distributions, barcode sub-clusters having less than 20% of the maximum read count were discarded. Through fastp at Q25 and MiXCR, TCRdb rebuilt clones from the public reads, retaining in-frame beta chains. Rows are combined by CDR3 protein, so each entry shows the most common genes and DNA. TCRdb, rather than the study authors, made the V and J calls. This sample lists about half a million distinct CDR3 sequences; roughly a fifth were detected once. In total, the top ten clones hold about 0.8% of the sample.

Beyond this particular receptor, the publication reports: Clones above 20 RNA copies held over 99% of molecules in CMV-specific effector cells but under 1% in naive cells. Naive libraries contained spiked-in Jurkat TCR RNA (approximately ten copies' worth), which is not part of the donor repertoire. Highly expanded clone sizes could be underestimated if identical TCR molecules share a barcode. When barcode sub-clustering was left out, chimeric consensus sequences inflated TCR diversity, with chimeras reaching as high as 47%. Spiked-in Jurkat TCR RNA equivalent to a single cell was reported to be detectable even among approximately 1 million naive CD8 T cells. Modeling estimated approximately 3 recovered TCR RNA copies per cell, compared with about 10 by digital PCR, which implies 25% to 30% capture efficiency.

The CDR3, cysteine through phenylalanine, is 13 amino acids long. Only the CDR3 part of the read is kept: 39 bases, read in frame from the first base. V is clipped by 3 bases and J by 2 bases, and the sequence between their germline boundaries is 11 bases long. According to the germline V gene, CDR1 reads SQVTM and CDR2 reads ANQGSEA. Libraries of naive CD8 T cells were generated from roughly 21,000 to 960,000 sorted cells, with 10%, 30% or 50% of the purified RNA used. Naive CD8 T cells, defined as CD8+CD4-CCR7+CD45RA+, were FACS-sorted into RLT Plus buffer on a BD FACSAria II. To test detection sensitivity, Jurkat RNA equal to about nine TCR copies was added to samples of roughly 18,000-1,100,000 naive CD8 T cells. Enrichment of CD8 T cells was done with RosetteSep CD8+ T Cell Enrichment Cocktail plus Ficoll-Paque, and ACK red cell lysis came afterward. This clonotype was seen at least ten times. Its antigen is still unknown. Per-nucleotide qualities are absent, and no much larger clonotype sits a single base away.

This receptor was obtained from a human donor in good health. Some libraries in this study had Jurkat cell RNA spiked in. The rearrangement combines TRBV29-1 with TRBJ2-7; the D gene cannot be resolved reliably. Sequencing used naive CD8+ T cells from blood, with Jurkat cell RNA spiked in. The cell subset or site label, as the study defines it: FACS-sorted CD8+CD4-CCR7+CD45RA+ naive T cells. The DNA sequence is TGCAGCGTTGAGATTGGCAGTACCTACGAGCAGTACTTC. This translates into CSVEIGSTYEQYF.